Listed here are 18 T cell receptor beta chains from one sample, sequenced in a study of control samples from healthy donors and cancer patients (dated by TCRdb to 2018 to 2020). The library relied on the immunoSEQ multiplex PCR assay. TCRdb holds this immuneACCESS table with in-frame rearrangements only. Some clones are missing; in checked studies, unresolved V genes explain under half, and the rest has no known cause. Present in this sample are about 86,000 clones, about 92% of which were seen just once. Around 1.5% of the sample goes to the ten largest clones. The sample comprised blood. The receptor set was obtained from a woman aged 25 to 39 in good health.

This chain joins TRBV27 and TRBJ2-7, with D unclear. Germline V lookup: CDR1 MNHEY, CDR2 SMNVEV (reference sequence). This CDR3 has 15 residues. With 5 bases removed from V and 2 bases from J, the gap between germline ends came to 16 bases. The CDR3 here is CASSLQPSFPYEQYF. CDR3 sequence (DNA): TGTGCCAGCAGTCTCCAGCCTTCTTTCCCCTACGAGCAGTACTTC.

V gene TRBV6-2 or TRBV6-3 combines with J gene TRBJ1-6; D is unresolved. Trimming removed 2 bases at V and 4 bases at J, with 9 bases between. Germline lookup yields CDR1 MNHEY and CDR2 SVGEGT. The CDR3 has 15 residues. In DNA, the CDR3 is TGTGCCAGCAGTTACGAGGCCTATTATAATTCACCCCTCCACTTT. The encoded protein is CASSYEAYYNSPLHF.

CDR3 sequence: CASNRGSGNTIYF. The CDR3 DNA reads as TGTGCCAGTAACCGGGGAAGTGGAAACACCATATATTTT. V and J are TRBV19 and TRBJ1-3; D gene ambiguous. The CDR3 is 13 amino acids. The germline CDR1 and CDR2 sequences are LNHDA and SQIVND (reference sequence). Trimming shortened V by 7 bases and J by 3 bases, and 10 bases separated the two germline ends.

This rearrangement joins TRBV5-1 to TRBJ2-2; 13 bases agree with TRBD2. The V gene's germline CDR1 is SGHRS and CDR2 YFSETQ. Losses at the gene ends were 5 bases for V and 5 bases for J; bases not matched to a gene: 6. The CDR3 loop spans 16 amino acids. The CDR3 spells CASRPGLAGATGELFF. The CDR3 DNA reads TGCGCCAGCAGACCTGGACTAGCGGGGGCTACCGGGGAGCTGTTTTTT.

This clone appeared once. This chain connects TRBV4-1 to TRBJ1-1, with 11 bases lining up with TRBD1. The V segment lost 4 bases and the J segment 3 bases; nucleotides outside the gene matches: 10. The CDR3 is 17 residues long. Germline V lookup: CDR1 MGHRA, CDR2 YSYEKL. CDR3 in DNA: TGCGCCAGCAGCCCTAATGGACAGGGGGCGCGGGACACTGAAGCTTTCTTT. Translated: CASSPNGQGARDTEAFF.

The chain is built from TRBV24-1 and TRBJ1-2; D is unresolved. Germline V gives CDR1 KGHDR, CDR2 SFDVKD. V was shortened by 2 bases and J by 7 bases, with 4 bases between the two germline ends. This CDR3 is built from 11 residues. The CDR3: CATSDSGGYTF. The CDR3 DNA reads TGTGCCACCAGTGATTCGGGTGGCTACACCTTC.

The rearrangement links TRBV19 to TRBJ2-1; no clear D gene. The V end lost 0 bases, the J end lost 0 bases, and 6 bases lay between the germline ends. The CDR3 spans 15 residues. Germline V gene lookup returns CDR1 LNHDA and CDR2 SQIVND (reference sequence). The CDR3 DNA sequence: TGTGCCAGTAGTATAGACCCGAGCTCCTACAATGAGCAGTTCTTC. Protein: CASSIDPSSYNEQFF.

The chain recombines TRBV7-8 with TRBJ2-1; no firm D call. The CDR3 consists of 12 residues. V shed 5 bases and J shed 8 bases, with 10 bases lying between them. CDR1 SGHVS and CDR2 FQNEAQ come from the germline V gene. The DNA for the CDR3 is TGTGCCAGCAGCCTCGACTGGCATGAGCAGTTCTTC. Protein product: CASSLDWHEQFF.

This chain links TRBV5-1 with TRBJ1-4, with TRBD1 matching 7 bases. V was pared by 0 bases and J by 3 bases, with 5 bases of the junction left unmatched. The CDR3 runs to 16 residues. Germline CDR1 and CDR2: SGHRS and YFSETQ. CDR3 DNA sequence: TGCGCCAGCAGCTTGGGGGACAGCCCTCCTAATGAAAAACTGTTTTTT. Amino acid sequence: CASSLGDSPPNEKLFF.

This clone was counted a single time. J is TRBJ1-5 and V is TRBV2, with 7 bases matching TRBD1. The V and J ends lost 6 bases and 0 bases, in that order; junction bases with no gene match: 5. This CDR3 region has 15 residues. Germline V gene sequence: CDR1 SNHLY, CDR2 FYNNEI. The DNA of the CDR3 is TGTGCCAGCAGAACCGGACAGGATAGCAATCAGCCCCAGCATTTT. It codes for CASRTGQDSNQPQHF.

The chain combines TRBV5-1 with TRBJ1-1, with D possibly TRBD1 on 5 matching bases. Trimming removed 4 bases from V and 3 bases from J, with 10 bases in between. CDR1 and CDR2 (germline): SGHRS, YFSETQ. This CDR3 region has 13 residues. For the CDR3, the DNA is TGCGCCAGCAGCCCTGGGGGGGACACTGAAGCTTTCTTT. Encoded protein: CASSPGGDTEAFF.

This chain links TRBV4-1 with TRBJ2-7; no firm D call. The CDR3 loop spans 14 amino acids. Trimming removed 1 base from V and 0 bases from J, with 7 bases in between. Germline V gene data show CDR1 as MGHRA and CDR2 as YSYEKL. In nucleotides, the CDR3 is TGCGCCAGCAGCCAAGTTGGGGACTCCTACGAGCAGTACTTC. Protein: CASSQVGDSYEQYF.

This chain links TRBV19 with TRBJ2-1; tentatively, D is TRBD2 (5 bases). Per the germline V gene, CDR1 is LNHDA and CDR2 is SQIVND (reference sequence). The CDR3 contains 13 residues. Trimming cost V 0 bases and J 8 bases, with 8 bases left between them. CDR3 DNA: TGTGCCAGTAGTATAGATATGGGAGATGAGCAGTTCTTC. It specifies CASSIDMGDEQFF.

The chain recombines TRBV3-1 (or the pseudogene TRBV3-2) with TRBJ1-3; D unresolved. The length of the CDR3 is 13 residues. Germline V gene sequence: CDR1 LGHDT, CDR2 YNNKEL (reference sequence). V lost 8 bases and J 4 bases, leaving 12 bases between the germline ends. The CDR3 reads CASQADSGNTIYF. CDR3 in DNA: TGTGCCAGCCAGGCTGATTCCGGAAACACCATATATTTT.

This chain connects TRBV2 to TRBJ1-5; the D is unclear. Between the trimmed V and J ends, which lost 5 bases and 0 bases, there was a span of 11 bases. The CDR3 is made up of 15 amino acids. The germline V gene has CDR1 SNHLY and CDR2 FYNNEI. The CDR3 DNA sequence: TGTGCCAGCAGTCCGGCACTCTATAGCAATCAGCCCCAGCATTTT. This sequence encodes CASSPALYSNQPQHF.

The V call is TRBV6-1, the J call TRBJ1-3, with D perhaps TRBD1 (6 bases). V shed 3 bases and J shed 4 bases, with 19 bases lying between them. The CDR3 contains 17 residues. The V gene's germline CDR1 is MNHNS and CDR2 SASEGT. DNA for the CDR3: TGTGCCAGCAGTGATCGGACAGTGGGAAGGGTCGGAAACACCATATATTTT. Its protein product is CASSDRTVGRVGNTIYF.

CDR3 sequence (DNA): TGCGCCAGCAGCTTACAGGGTCTCGGTAATTCACCCCTCCACTTT. It yields the protein CASSLQGLGNSPLHF. J is TRBJ1-6 and V is TRBV5-1, with a weak D call TRBD1 (6 bases). The germline CDR1 and CDR2 sequences are SGHRS and YFSETQ. V was trimmed by 2 bases and J by 6 bases, leaving 12 bases between them. The CDR3 covers 15 residues.

The chain links TRBV28 to TRBJ1-2; 7 bases fit TRBD1. The CDR3 runs 16 residues. J lost 5 bases, V lost 6 bases, and 15 bases had no gene match. The germline gives CDR1 MDHEN, CDR2 SYDVKM. CDR3 in amino acids: CASRESSGTVTYGYTF. CDR3 bases: TGTGCCAGCAGGGAATCTTCCGGGACAGTCACTTATGGCTACACCTTC.